The 25 T cell receptor beta chains below all came from one sample that was sequenced in a study of cytomegalovirus exposure and HLA in healthy donors. The PCR ran on 60 Vbeta and 13 Jbeta primers. Profiled with immunoSEQ multiplex PCR; TCRdb holds only in-frame clones, not every one. The sample holds over 150,000 clones, approximately 79% seen once. Sample: PBMCs. The receptors derive from a male donor in good health and CMV-seronegative.

Points on this clone: Other DNA sequences within the sample encode an identical CDR3. V usage is TRBV7-9 and J usage is TRBJ1-2; D is unresolved. Germline V lookup: CDR1 SEHNR, CDR2 FQNEAQ (reference sequence). The ends were cut back, 8 bases at V and 0 bases at J, with 7 bases in the middle. The CDR3 length is 12 residues. CDR3 residues: CASSRSNYGYTF. The CDR3 DNA reads TGTGCCAGCTCGAGGTCTAACTATGGCTACACCTTC.

The chain links TRBV6-5 to TRBJ1-2; TRBD1 might be the D (6 bases). The germline V gene encodes CDR1 MNHEY and CDR2 SVGAGI. V gave up 5 bases and J gave up 4 bases, with 14 bases separating them. The CDR3 has 14 residues. CDR3 coding DNA: TGTGCCAGCAGTAGGGGGGGAGACCTCTATGGCTACACCTTC. Protein: CASSRGGDLYGYTF.

The V gene is TRBV4-3, the J gene TRBJ2-5, with D possibly TRBD1 on 5 matching bases. The CDR3 contains 15 residues. Trimming left V 4 bases short and J 5 bases short, with 17 bases between. The germline V gene encodes CDR1 LGHNA and CDR2 YSLEER. The CDR3 DNA reads TGCGCCAGCAGCCCCAGGTCCAGGGTTTTTGAGACCCAGTACTTC. Its protein product is CASSPRSRVFETQYF.

This clone has more than one count but fewer than ten. The chain combines TRBV5-1 with TRBJ1-3; 7 bases are shared with TRBD1. Germline V gives CDR1 SGHRS, CDR2 YFSETQ. The CDR3 length is 16 residues. With 1 base clipped from V and 2 bases from J, the junction kept 6 bases outside the gene matches. The CDR3 sequence: CASSLNAGGTGNTIYF. Here the CDR3 DNA reads TGCGCCAGCAGCTTGAACGCAGGGGGAACTGGAAACACCATATATTTT.

This chain connects TRBV9 to TRBJ1-4; D gene uncertain. The CDR3 extends over 15 amino acids. Trimming stripped 0 bases from V and 8 bases from J, with 14 bases between. Germline CDR1 reads SGDLS; CDR2 reads YYNGEE. CDR3 protein: CASSVESTAPEKLFF. The CDR3 DNA reads TGTGCCAGCAGCGTAGAGTCTACAGCTCCCGAAAAACTGTTTTTT.

This clone came up once. This rearrangement joins TRBV7-2 to TRBJ2-3, with 10 bases fitting TRBD1. The CDR3 runs to 15 residues. Germline CDR1 is SGHTA and CDR2 is FQGNSA. V shed 0 bases and J 5 bases; nucleotides not matched to a gene: 2. CDR3 residues: CASSLAGQGRDTQYF. In DNA, the CDR3 is TGTGCCAGCAGCTTAGCGGGACAGGGGAGAGATACGCAGTATTTT.

The gene calls are TRBV6-5 and TRBJ2-3; D is unresolved. Trimming shortened V by 2 bases and J by 2 bases, and 5 bases separated the two germline ends. The germline V gene encodes CDR1 MNHEY and CDR2 SVGAGI. The CDR3 runs to 13 residues. CDR3 sequence (DNA): TGTGCCAGCAGTTACGGCTTCACAGATACGCAGTATTTT. Protein: CASSYGFTDTQYF.

This chain uses TRBV19 with TRBJ2-7; 8 bases are a match to TRBD1. Germline CDR1 and CDR2: LNHDA and SQIVND (reference sequence). V trimming: 6 bases; J trimming: 2 bases; junction bases outside the gene matches: 9. This CDR3 contains 15 residues. The CDR3 reads CASSSPGQVTYEQYF. The CDR3 DNA reads as TGTGCCAGTAGCTCCCCGGGACAGGTGACCTACGAGCAGTACTTC.

V is TRBV19 and J is TRBJ2-7, with D perhaps matching TRBD2 (5 bases). CDR3 size: 14 residues. V lost 5 bases and J 1 base, leaving 12 bases between the germline ends. Germline lookup yields CDR1 LNHDA and CDR2 SQIVND (reference sequence). The CDR3 protein is CASSPRTESYEQYF. CDR3 nucleotides: TGTGCCAGTAGTCCCCGGACTGAATCCTACGAGCAGTACTTC.

This sequence joins TRBV12-1 and TRBJ2-4; TRBD2, the D gene given by the table, was not confirmed from the DNA. TRBV12-1 is reported as a pseudogene. CDR3 length: 13 residues. This CDR3 reads CASSWGGRDIQYF. For the CDR3, the DNA is TGTGCCAGCAGCTGGGGGGGCCGTGACATTCAGTACTTC.

The chain couples TRBV7-9 to TRBJ1-5; D possibly corresponds to TRBD1 (5 bases). The CDR3 spans 15 residues. Germline CDR1 SEHNR, CDR2 FQNEAQ (reference sequence). V was pared by 4 bases and J by 4 bases, with 14 bases between. The CDR3 sequence: CASSSPGSENQPQHF. In DNA, the CDR3 is TGTGCCAGCAGCTCGCCAGGGTCCGAAAATCAGCCCCAGCATTTT.

The CDR3 here is CASSLTGGNYEQYF. CDR3 sequence (DNA): TGTGCCAGCAGCTTAACAGGGGGGAATTACGAGCAGTACTTC. The chain is built from TRBV11-2 and TRBJ2-7; 8 positions match TRBD1. The V segment lost 2 bases and the J segment 4 bases; nucleotides outside the gene matches: 4. This CDR3 spans 14 amino acids. Germline assignment: CDR1 SGHAT and CDR2 FQNNGV.

The chain employs TRBV25-1 and TRBJ1-1; 9 positions agree with TRBD1. Germline CDR1 MGHDK, CDR2 SYGVNS. V trimming: 5 bases; J trimming: 5 bases; junction bases outside the gene matches: 12. The CDR3 runs 16 residues. The CDR3 bases are TGTGCCAGCAGTAACGTTTTGGACAGGGGTAGAACTGAAGCTTTCTTT. It yields the protein CASSNVLDRGRTEAFF.

The V call is TRBV10-3, the J call TRBJ1-1; weak D call: TRBD1 (5 bases). Germline loops: CDR1 ENHRY, CDR2 SYGVKD. The CDR3 has 15 amino acids. V was cut by 1 base and J by 2 bases, with 11 bases left in between. CDR3 in amino acids: CAISELGGQNTEAFF. CDR3 coding DNA: TGTGCCATCAGTGAGTTGGGCGGACAAAACACTGAAGCTTTCTTT.

This chain connects TRBV4-2 to TRBJ2-2; weak D call: TRBD1 (5 bases). Germline V lookup: CDR1 LGHNA, CDR2 YNFKEQ. The CDR3 is made up of 18 amino acids. The V and J ends lost 0 bases and 0 bases respectively, with 14 bases between them. The CDR3: CASSQESKGSANTGELFF. CDR3 DNA: TGTGCCAGCAGCCAAGAAAGCAAGGGGTCGGCGAACACCGGGGAGCTGTTTTTT.

This clone was recorded a few times. The V call is TRBV5-8, the J call TRBJ1-1; no definite D call. The CDR3 runs 17 residues. Per the germline V gene, CDR1 is SGHTS and CDR2 is YDEGEE. V shed 4 bases and J shed 0 bases, with 19 bases lying between them. CDR3 residues: CASSRREPVAMNTEAFF. CDR3 DNA sequence: TGTGCCAGCAGCCGCCGGGAGCCCGTTGCTATGAACACTGAAGCTTTCTTT.

This clone has just a few counts. The chain links TRBV10-2 to TRBJ1-6; TRBD1 matches 7 bases. V trimming: 5 bases; J trimming: 6 bases; junction bases outside the gene matches: 13. CDR1 WSHSY and CDR2 SAAADI come from the germline V gene. This CDR3 is 17 amino acids long. The CDR3, as DNA: TGCGCCAGCAGTCCGACCGCAACTACAGGGGCTAATTCACCCCTCCACTTT. Its translation: CASSPTATTGANSPLHF.

This clone was observed once. CDR3 in DNA: TGTGCCAGCCGACATGTGGAGACCCAGTACTTC. The encoded protein is CASRHVETQYF. This sequence joins TRBV6-1 and TRBJ2-5; no definite D call. There are 11 residues in the CDR3. The germline V and J ends were trimmed by 8 bases and 5 bases, with 9 bases remaining between them. Germline CDR1 and CDR2: MNHNS and SASEGT.

The sample holds a few counts of this clone. The rearrangement links TRBV10-3 to TRBJ1-2; a weak D match, TRBD1 (5 bases). Germline V CDR1 and CDR2: ENHRY, SYGVKD. The V gene lost 3 bases and the J gene lost 5 bases, with 19 bases spanning the gap. The CDR3 loop spans 16 amino acids. The CDR3 DNA sequence: TGTGCCATCAGTGAATCAGTGGGTGACAGCCTATATGGCTACACCTTC. Translating gives CAISESVGDSLYGYTF.

The rearrangement uses TRBV7-9 and TRBJ2-7; a weak D match, TRBD1 (6 bases). The CDR3 spans 14 residues. Germline V gene data show CDR1 as SEHNR and CDR2 as FQNEAQ (reference sequence). V dropped 5 bases and J dropped 4 bases, with 15 bases sitting between them. The CDR3 region is CASSPGQAEYEQYF. The CDR3 DNA follows: TGTGCCAGCAGCCCGGGACAAGCCGAATACGAGCAGTACTTC.

This clone was counted a few times. The V gene is TRBV30, the J gene TRBJ1-6; D not certain. Germline loops: CDR1 GTSNPN, CDR2 SVGIG (reference sequence). Trimming pared 1 base from V and 8 bases from J, leaving 6 bases between. This CDR3 is built from 12 residues. As DNA, the CDR3 is TGTGCCTGGAGTGCCTACGATTCACCCCTCCACTTT. Encoded protein: CAWSAYDSPLHF.

The count of this clone is one. V and J are TRBV30 and TRBJ1-1; D remains ambiguous. V was cut by 4 bases and J by 10 bases, with 10 bases left in between. The CDR3 sequence is 10 residues long. Germline V gene lookup returns CDR1 GTSNPN and CDR2 SVGIG (reference sequence). The CDR3 loop reads CAWIQLVAFF. In DNA form, the CDR3 reads TGTGCCTGGATACAGTTGGTAGCTTTCTTT.

The CDR3 sequence is CASSWGRRDNEQFF. CDR3 DNA: TGCGCCAGCAGCTGGGGGAGGAGAGACAATGAGCAGTTCTTC. The chain combines TRBV5-1 with TRBJ2-1, with a possible D match to TRBD2 (6 bases). V lost 3 bases and J lost 5, with 12 bases in between. Germline-derived CDR1 and CDR2 are SGHRS and YFSETQ. The CDR3 is 14 amino acids.

V and J are TRBV4-3 and TRBJ1-2, with a tentative D call TRBD1 (6 bases). Trimming took off 1 base at V and 7 bases at J, with 13 bases between the two ends. The CDR3 covers 14 residues. Germline V gene sequence: CDR1 LGHNA, CDR2 YSLEER. CDR3 nucleotides: TGCGCCAGCAGCCAAGTAGGGGAGACAGGTGGCTACACCTTC. Amino acid sequence: CASSQVGETGGYTF.

The J gene is TRBJ1-1, the V gene TRBV10-3; D might be TRBD1 (5 bases). The CDR3 extends over 14 amino acids. V lost 2 bases, J lost 2 bases, and 9 bases lay in between. Germline values: CDR1 ENHRY, CDR2 SYGVKD. CDR3 sequence (DNA): TGTGCCATCAGTGAGCCGACAGTAAACACTGAAGCTTTCTTT. Protein sequence: CAISEPTVNTEAFF.